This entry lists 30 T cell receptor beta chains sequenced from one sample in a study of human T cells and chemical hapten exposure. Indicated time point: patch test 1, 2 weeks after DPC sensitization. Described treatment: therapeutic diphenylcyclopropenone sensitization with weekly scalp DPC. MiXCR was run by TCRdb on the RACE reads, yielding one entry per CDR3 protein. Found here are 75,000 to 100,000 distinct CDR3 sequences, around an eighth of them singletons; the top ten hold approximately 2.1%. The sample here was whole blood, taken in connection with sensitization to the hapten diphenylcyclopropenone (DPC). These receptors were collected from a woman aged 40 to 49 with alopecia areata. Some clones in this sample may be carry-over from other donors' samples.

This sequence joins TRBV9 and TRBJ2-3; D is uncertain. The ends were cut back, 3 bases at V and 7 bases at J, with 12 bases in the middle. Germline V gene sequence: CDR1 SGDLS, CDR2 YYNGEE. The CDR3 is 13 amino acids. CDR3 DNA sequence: TGTGCCAGCAGCGGGCTGGACGAGAATACGCAGTATTTT. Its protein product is CASSGLDENTQYF. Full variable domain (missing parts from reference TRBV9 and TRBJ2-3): DSGVTQTPKHLITATGQRVTLRCSPRSGDLSVYWYQQSLDQGLQFLIQYYNGEERAKGNILERFSAQQFPDLHSELNLSSLELGDSALYFCASSGLDENTQYFGPGTRLTVL.

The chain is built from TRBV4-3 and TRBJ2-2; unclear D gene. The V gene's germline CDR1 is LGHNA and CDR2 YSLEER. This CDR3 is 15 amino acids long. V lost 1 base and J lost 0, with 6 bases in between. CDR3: CASSQASANTGELFF. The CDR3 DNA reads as TGCGCCAGCAGCCAAGCGTCGGCGAACACCGGGGAGCTGTTTTTT.

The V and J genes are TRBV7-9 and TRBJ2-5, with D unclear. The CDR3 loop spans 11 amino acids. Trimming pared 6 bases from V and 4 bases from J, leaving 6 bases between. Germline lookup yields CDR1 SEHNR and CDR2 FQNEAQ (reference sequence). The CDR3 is CASRHGETQYF. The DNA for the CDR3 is TGTGCCAGCAGACATGGAGAGACCCAGTACTTC. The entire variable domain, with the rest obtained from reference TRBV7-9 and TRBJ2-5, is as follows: DTGVSQNPRHKITKRGQNVTFRCDPISEHNRLYWYRQTLGQGPEFLTYFQNEAQLEKSRLLSDRFSAERPKGSFSTLEIQRTEQGDSAMYLCASRHGETQYFGPGTRLLVL.

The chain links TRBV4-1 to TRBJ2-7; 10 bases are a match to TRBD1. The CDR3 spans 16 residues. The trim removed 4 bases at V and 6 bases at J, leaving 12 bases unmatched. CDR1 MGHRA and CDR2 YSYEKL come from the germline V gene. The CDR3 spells CASSPVAGQGYAEQYF. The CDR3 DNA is TGCGCCAGCAGCCCAGTTGCGGGACAGGGGTACGCCGAGCAGTACTTC.

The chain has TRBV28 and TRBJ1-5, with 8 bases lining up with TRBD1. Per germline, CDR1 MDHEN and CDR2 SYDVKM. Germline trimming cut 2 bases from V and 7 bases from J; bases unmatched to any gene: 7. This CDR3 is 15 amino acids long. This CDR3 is CASSLEGQGVQPQHF. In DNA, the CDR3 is TGTGCCAGCAGTTTAGAAGGACAGGGTGTCCAGCCCCAGCATTTT.

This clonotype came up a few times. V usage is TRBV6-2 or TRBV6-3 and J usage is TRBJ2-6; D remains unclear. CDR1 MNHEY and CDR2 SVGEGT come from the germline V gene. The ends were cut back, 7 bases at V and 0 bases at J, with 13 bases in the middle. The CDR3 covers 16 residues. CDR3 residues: CASTPHGSSGANVLTF. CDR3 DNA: TGTGCCAGCACTCCCCACGGATCCTCTGGGGCCAACGTCCTGACTTTC.

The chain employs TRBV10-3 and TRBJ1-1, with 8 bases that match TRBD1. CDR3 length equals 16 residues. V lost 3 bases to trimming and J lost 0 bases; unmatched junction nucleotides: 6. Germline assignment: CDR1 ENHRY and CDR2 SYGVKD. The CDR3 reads CAISDPPDRVNTEAFF. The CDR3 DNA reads TGTGCCATCAGTGATCCTCCGGACAGGGTGAACACTGAAGCTTTCTTT.

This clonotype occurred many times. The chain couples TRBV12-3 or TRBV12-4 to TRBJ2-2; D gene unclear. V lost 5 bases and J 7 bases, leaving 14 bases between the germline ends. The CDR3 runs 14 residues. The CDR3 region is CASSPTARIGELFF. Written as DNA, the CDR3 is TGTGCCAGCAGTCCCACCGCGCGGATCGGGGAGCTGTTTTTT.

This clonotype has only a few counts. The CDR3, as DNA: TGTGCCAGCAGCGGACCCCTATACGAGCAGTACTTC. Its protein product is CASSGPLYEQYF. This chain connects TRBV6-2 or TRBV6-3 to TRBJ2-7, with D unresolved. Germline V gives CDR1 MNHEY, CDR2 SVGEGT. This CDR3 comprises 12 residues. V was clipped by 6 bases and J by 4 bases, with 10 bases between them.

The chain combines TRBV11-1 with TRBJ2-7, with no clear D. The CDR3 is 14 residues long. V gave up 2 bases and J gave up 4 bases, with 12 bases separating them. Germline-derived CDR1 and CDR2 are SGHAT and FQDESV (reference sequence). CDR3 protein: CASSLNSVGYEQYF. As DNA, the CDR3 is TGTGCCAGCAGCTTAAATTCGGTAGGGTACGAGCAGTACTTC.

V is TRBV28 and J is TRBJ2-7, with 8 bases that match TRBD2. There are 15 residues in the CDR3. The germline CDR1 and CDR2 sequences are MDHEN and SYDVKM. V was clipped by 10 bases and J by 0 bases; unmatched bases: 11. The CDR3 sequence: CATTSGGLSSYEQYF. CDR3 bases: TGTGCCACAACCAGCGGGGGCCTGAGCTCCTACGAGCAGTACTTC.

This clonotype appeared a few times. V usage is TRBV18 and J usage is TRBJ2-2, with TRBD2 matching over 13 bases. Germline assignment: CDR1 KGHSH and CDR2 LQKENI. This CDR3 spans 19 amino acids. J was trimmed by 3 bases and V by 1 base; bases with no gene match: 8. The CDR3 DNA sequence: TGTGCCAGCTCACCACGAACACTAGCGGGAGGGTCCGACACCGGGGAGCTGTTTTTT. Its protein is CASSPRTLAGGSDTGELFF. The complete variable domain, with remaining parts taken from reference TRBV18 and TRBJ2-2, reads NAGVMQNPRHLVRRRGQEARLRCSPMKGHSHVYWYRQLPEEGLKFMVYLQKENIIDESGMPKERFSAEFPKEGPSILRIQQVVRGDSAAYFCASSPRTLAGGSDTGELFFGEGSRLTVL.

Here the CDR3 reads CSAPVTLGIDTQYF. Written as DNA, the CDR3 is TGCAGTGCCCCCGTCACTCTAGGTATAGATACGCAGTATTTT. The chain has TRBV20-1 and TRBJ2-3; D remains unclear. The V gene lost 6 bases and the J gene lost 5 bases, with 18 bases spanning the gap. This CDR3 comprises 14 residues. Germline assignment: CDR1 DFQATT and CDR2 SNEGSKA (reference sequence).

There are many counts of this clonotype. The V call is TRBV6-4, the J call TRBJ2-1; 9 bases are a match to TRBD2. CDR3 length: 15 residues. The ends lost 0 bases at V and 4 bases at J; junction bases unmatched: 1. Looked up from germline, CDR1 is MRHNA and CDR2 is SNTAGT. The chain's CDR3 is CASSDSSGSYNEQFF. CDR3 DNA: TGTGCCAGCAGTGACTCTAGCGGGAGTTACAATGAGCAGTTCTTC.

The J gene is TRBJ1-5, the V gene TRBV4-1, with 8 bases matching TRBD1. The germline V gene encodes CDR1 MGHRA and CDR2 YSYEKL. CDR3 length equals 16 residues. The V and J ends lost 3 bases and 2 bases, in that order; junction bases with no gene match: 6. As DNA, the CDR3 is TGCGCCAGCAGCCATCCTTTGGACAGGGGCAATCAGCCCCAGCATTTT. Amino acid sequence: CASSHPLDRGNQPQHF.

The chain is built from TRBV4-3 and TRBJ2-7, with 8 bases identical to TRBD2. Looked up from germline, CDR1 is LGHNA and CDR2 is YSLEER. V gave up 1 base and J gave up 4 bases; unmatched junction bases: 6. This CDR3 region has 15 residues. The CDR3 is CASSQVTGGGYEQYF. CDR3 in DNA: TGCGCCAGCAGCCAAGTTACGGGAGGGGGGTACGAGCAGTACTTC.

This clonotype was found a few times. CDR3 loop: CATSESGDTGELFF. The CDR3 DNA reads TGTGCCACCTCCGAGAGTGGCGACACCGGGGAGCTGTTTTTT. V and J are TRBV24-1 and TRBJ2-2; D remains unclear. This CDR3 comprises 14 residues. V lost 9 bases and J 3 bases, leaving 13 bases between the germline ends. Germline-derived CDR1 and CDR2 are KGHDR and SFDVKD.

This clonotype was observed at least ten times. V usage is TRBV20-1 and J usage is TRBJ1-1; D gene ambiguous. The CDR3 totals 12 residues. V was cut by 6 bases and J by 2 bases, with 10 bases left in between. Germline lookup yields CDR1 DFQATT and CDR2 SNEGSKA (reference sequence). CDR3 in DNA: TGCAGTGCCGCAGTTCTAAACACTGAAGCTTTCTTT. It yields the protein CSAAVLNTEAFF.

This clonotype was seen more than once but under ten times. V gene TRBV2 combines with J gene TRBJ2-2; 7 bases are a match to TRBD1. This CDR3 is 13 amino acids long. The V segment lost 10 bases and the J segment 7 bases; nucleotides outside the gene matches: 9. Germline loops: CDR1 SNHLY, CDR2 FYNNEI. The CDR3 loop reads CATSAQGDGELFF. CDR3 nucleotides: TGTGCCACGTCTGCTCAGGGGGACGGGGAGCTGTTTTTT.

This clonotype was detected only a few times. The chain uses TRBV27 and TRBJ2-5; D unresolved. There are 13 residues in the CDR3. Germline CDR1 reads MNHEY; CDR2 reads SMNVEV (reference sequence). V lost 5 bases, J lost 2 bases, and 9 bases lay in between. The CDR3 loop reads CASSIRRQETQYF. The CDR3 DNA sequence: TGTGCCAGCAGTATCCGGAGACAAGAGACCCAGTACTTC.

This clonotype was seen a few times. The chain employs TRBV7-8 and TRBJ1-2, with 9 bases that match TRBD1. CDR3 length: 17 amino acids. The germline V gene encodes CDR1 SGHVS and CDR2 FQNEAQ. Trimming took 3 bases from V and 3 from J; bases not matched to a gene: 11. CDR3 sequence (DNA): TGTGCCAGCAGCTTGACTAGGTTCCGACAGGGGGACTATGGCTACACCTTC. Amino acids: CASSLTRFRQGDYGYTF.

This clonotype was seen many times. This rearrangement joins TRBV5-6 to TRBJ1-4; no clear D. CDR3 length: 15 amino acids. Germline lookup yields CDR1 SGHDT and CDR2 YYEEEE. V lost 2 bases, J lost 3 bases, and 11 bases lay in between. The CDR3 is CASSLIGRPNEKLFF. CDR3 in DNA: TGTGCCAGCAGCTTAATCGGGAGGCCTAATGAAAAACTGTTTTTT.

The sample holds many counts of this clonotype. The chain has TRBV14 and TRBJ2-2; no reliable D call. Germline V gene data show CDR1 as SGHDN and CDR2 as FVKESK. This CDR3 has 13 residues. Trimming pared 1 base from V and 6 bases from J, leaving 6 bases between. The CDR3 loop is CASSQVLPGELFF. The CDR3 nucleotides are TGTGCCAGCAGCCAAGTGCTCCCCGGGGAGCTGTTTTTT.

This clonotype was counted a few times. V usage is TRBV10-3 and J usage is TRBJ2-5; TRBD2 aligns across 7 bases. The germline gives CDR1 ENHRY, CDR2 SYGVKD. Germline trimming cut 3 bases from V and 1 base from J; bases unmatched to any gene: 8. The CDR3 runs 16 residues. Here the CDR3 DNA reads TGTGCCATCAGTGAAGGGGCTAGCGGAGGCCAAGAGACCCAGTACTTC. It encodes CAISEGASGGQETQYF.

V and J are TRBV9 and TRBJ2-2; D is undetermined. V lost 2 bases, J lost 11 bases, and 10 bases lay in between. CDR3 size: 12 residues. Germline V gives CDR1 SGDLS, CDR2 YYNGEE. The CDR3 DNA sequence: TGTGCCAGCAGCGTGTTCCAGGATGAGCTGTTTTTT. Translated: CASSVFQDELFF.

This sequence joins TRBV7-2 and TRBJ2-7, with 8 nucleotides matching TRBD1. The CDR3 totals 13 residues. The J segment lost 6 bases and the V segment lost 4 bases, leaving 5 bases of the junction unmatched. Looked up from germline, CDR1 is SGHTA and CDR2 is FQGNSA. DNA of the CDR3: TGTACCAGCAGCTCCGACAGGGGTGGCGAGCAGTACTTC. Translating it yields CTSSSDRGGEQYF.

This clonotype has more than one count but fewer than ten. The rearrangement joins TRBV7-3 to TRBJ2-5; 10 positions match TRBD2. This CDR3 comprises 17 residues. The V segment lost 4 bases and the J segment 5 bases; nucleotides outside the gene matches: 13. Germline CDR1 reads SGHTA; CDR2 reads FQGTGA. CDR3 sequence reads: CASSSPQNSGRIETQYF. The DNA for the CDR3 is TGTGCCAGCAGCTCCCCCCAGAATAGCGGGAGGATCGAGACCCAGTACTTC.

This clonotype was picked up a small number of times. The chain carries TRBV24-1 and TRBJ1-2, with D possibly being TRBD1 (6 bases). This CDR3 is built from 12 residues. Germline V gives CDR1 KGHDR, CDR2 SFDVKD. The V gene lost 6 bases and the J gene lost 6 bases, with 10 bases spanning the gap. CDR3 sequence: CATSQNRDGYTF. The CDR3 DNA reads TGTGCCACCAGTCAGAACAGGGATGGCTACACCTTC.

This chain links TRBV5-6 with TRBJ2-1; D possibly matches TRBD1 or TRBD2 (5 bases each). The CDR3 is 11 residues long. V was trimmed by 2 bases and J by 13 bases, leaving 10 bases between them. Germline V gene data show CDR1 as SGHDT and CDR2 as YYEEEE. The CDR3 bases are TGTGCCAGCAGCTTACGAGGGACCCAGTTCTTC. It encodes CASSLRGTQFF.

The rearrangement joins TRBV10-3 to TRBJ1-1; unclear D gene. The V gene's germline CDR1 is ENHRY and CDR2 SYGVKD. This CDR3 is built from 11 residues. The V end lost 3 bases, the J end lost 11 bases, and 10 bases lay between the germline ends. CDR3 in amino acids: CAISEGRRAFF. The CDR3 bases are TGTGCCATCAGTGAAGGTAGGAGGGCTTTCTTT.